Below are 10 T cell receptor beta chains sequenced from a single sample in a study of cytomegalovirus exposure and HLA in healthy donors. The PCR was carried out with 60 Vbeta primers and 13 Jbeta primers. Assay used: immunoSEQ multiplex PCR; TCRdb lists only in-frame clones, some missing. In the table there are about 120,000 clones, about 76% of which are singletons. Sequencing was performed on PBMCs. The receptors originated from a woman in her thirties or forties in good health and CMV-seropositive.

This CDR3 reads CASSSSSGDWTDTQYF. CDR3 nucleotides: TGTGCCAGCAGCTCCTCGTCGGGGGATTGGACAGATACGCAGTATTTT. The chain joins TRBV11-2 to TRBJ2-3; D may be TRBD2 (6 bases). The CDR3 has 16 residues. V lost 4 bases and J 3 bases, leaving 17 bases between the germline ends. Germline V gives CDR1 SGHAT, CDR2 FQNNGV. The whole variable domain, remainder taken from reference TRBV11-2 and TRBJ2-3, is EAGVAQSPRYKIIEKRQSVAFWCNPISGHATLYWYQQILGQGPKLLIQFQNNGVVDDSQLPKDRFSAERLKGVDSTLKIQPAKLEDSAVYLCASSSSSGDWTDTQYFGPGTRLTVL.

The chain joins TRBV5-4 to TRBJ1-2; 7 positions agree with TRBD1. V shed 3 bases, J shed 3 bases, and the junction held 2 bases outside the gene matches. This CDR3 spans 13 amino acids. Germline assignment: CDR1 SGHNT and CDR2 YYREEE (reference sequence). The CDR3: CASSSGTDYGYTF. CDR3 sequence (DNA): TGTGCCAGCAGCTCCGGGACAGACTATGGCTACACCTTC.

The V call is TRBV2, the J call TRBJ2-3; 11 bases match TRBD2. Unmatched junction bases numbered 11, after V lost 6 bases and J lost 3 bases. This CDR3 is built from 17 residues. Germline CDR1 and CDR2: SNHLY and FYNNEI. The CDR3 DNA follows: TGTGCCAGCAGGAAACGCGGGGGACTAGCGGATACAGATACGCAGTATTTT. Translating gives CASRKRGGLADTDTQYF.

J is TRBJ1-3 and V is TRBV6-1; the D gene is possibly TRBD1 (5 bases). This CDR3 contains 15 residues. Germline V gives CDR1 MNHNS, CDR2 SASEGT. V shed 7 bases and J shed 0 bases, with 13 bases lying between them. CDR3 nucleotide sequence: TGTGCCAGCATCCCAGGGTTCCGCTCTGGAAACACCATATATTTT. Translated: CASIPGFRSGNTIYF.

The chain employs TRBV28 and TRBJ2-1, with TRBD1 matching 7 bases. In germline, CDR1 is MDHEN, CDR2 SYDVKM. This CDR3 spans 13 amino acids. The junction had 9 bases not matched to a gene; V was cut back by 7 bases and J by 9 bases. CDR3 DNA: TGTGCCAGCAACCTTCCTCCAGGGGGTGAGCAGTTCTTC. It encodes CASNLPPGGEQFF.

In DNA form, the CDR3 reads TGTGCCAGCAGCTCAGGGGGGACAGGGCGCTATGGCTACACCTTC. This encodes CASSSGGTGRYGYTF. This sequence joins TRBV7-2 and TRBJ1-2; TRBD1 matches 9 bases. CDR1 is SGHTA, CDR2 FQGNSA, per germline. V shed 4 bases, J shed 4 bases, and the junction held 7 bases outside the gene matches. The CDR3 has 15 amino acids.

The V gene is TRBV9, the J gene TRBJ2-4; TRBD1 aligns across 8 bases. CDR3 length: 15 residues. V trimming: 0 bases; J trimming: 8 bases; junction bases outside the gene matches: 7. Per the germline V gene, CDR1 is SGDLS and CDR2 is YYNGEE. CDR3 sequence: CASSVGQGAWDIQYF. The DNA of the CDR3 is TGTGCCAGCAGCGTAGGGCAGGGGGCTTGGGACATTCAGTACTTC.

The gene calls are TRBV30 and TRBJ2-3, with D possibly being TRBD1 (7 bases). The V end was cut by 3 bases, the J end by 7 bases, with 29 bases between. Germline V gene sequence: CDR1 GTSNPN, CDR2 SVGIG (reference sequence). CDR3 length: 18 residues. CDR3 coding DNA: TGTGCCTGGAGGGGGGGCCAACCGGGACAGCGCCTTTGGAATACGCAGTATTTT. Its protein product is CAWRGGQPGQRLWNTQYF.

The J gene is TRBJ1-1, the V gene TRBV5-1; TRBD1 might be the D (6 bases). This CDR3 contains 14 residues. The V and J ends lost 0 bases and 3 bases respectively, with 9 bases between them. Looked up from germline, CDR1 is SGHRS and CDR2 is YFSETQ. The CDR3 nucleotides are TGCGCCAGCAGCTTGGGGGGGCGCGACACTGAAGCTTTCTTT. It yields the protein CASSLGGRDTEAFF.

The J gene is TRBJ2-2, the V gene TRBV5-1, with 10 bases identical to TRBD1. This CDR3 has 16 residues. Germline CDR1 reads SGHRS; CDR2 reads YFSETQ. The junction had 8 bases not matched to a gene; V was cut back by 7 bases and J by 2 bases. The CDR3 DNA is TGCGCCAGCGTCCCCGGACAGGGGGTTAACACCGGGGAGCTGTTTTTT. This translates into CASVPGQGVNTGELFF.